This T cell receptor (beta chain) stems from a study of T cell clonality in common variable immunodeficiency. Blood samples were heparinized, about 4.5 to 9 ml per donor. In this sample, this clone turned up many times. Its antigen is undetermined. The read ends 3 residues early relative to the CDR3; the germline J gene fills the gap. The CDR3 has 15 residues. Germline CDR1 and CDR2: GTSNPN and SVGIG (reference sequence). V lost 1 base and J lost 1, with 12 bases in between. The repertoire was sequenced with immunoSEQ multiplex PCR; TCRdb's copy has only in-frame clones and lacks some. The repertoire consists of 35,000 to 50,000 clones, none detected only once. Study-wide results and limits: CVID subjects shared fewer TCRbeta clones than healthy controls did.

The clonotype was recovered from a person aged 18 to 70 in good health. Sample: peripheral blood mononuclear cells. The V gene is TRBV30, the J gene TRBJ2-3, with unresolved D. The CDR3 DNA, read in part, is TGTGCCTGGAGTGACTCCTCCCGCCGCACAGATACG. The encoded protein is CAWSDSSRRTDT. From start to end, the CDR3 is CAWSDSSRRTDTQYF.